Sequencing of this TCR beta chain was carried out in a study of T cells in Graves' hyperthyroidism and ophthalmopathy. Study details: Initial diagnosis, before any treatment, was when peripheral blood was collected.

Template material for amplifying TCR beta CDR3 regions consisted of RNA transcripts. With the HTBI primer set, the TCR CDR3 went through a first round of RT-PCR. TCRdb passed the multiplex PCR reads through MiXCR, listing each CDR3 protein once. Here the sample spans about 380,000 distinct CDR3 sequences, roughly 20% being singletons. The CDR3 length is 14 residues. Germline loops: CDR1 WSHSY, CDR2 SAAADI. Trimming at V came to 7 bases and at J to 4 bases, leaving 7 bases not matched to a gene. The chain links TRBV10-2 to TRBJ1-3; 7 nucleotides align to TRBD1. The TCR sequence derives from a man between 18 and 29 years old with Graves' ophthalmopathy. Sequencing was carried out using blood. The CDR3 protein is CASMRGQGGNTIYF. As DNA, the CDR3 is TGCGCCAGCATGAGGGGGCAGGGGGGAAACACCATATATTTT.